This T cell receptor (beta chain) was obtained from a study of monozygotic twins with inflammatory bowel disease. TCRdb reprocessed the 5' RACE reads, with one entry per CDR3 protein and no DNA. With about 130,000 distinct CDR3 sequences in the sample, the ten largest clones hold 0.95% to 1.5%. Germline V gene data show CDR1 as DFQATT and CDR2 as SNEGSKA (reference sequence). The CDR3 spans 16 residues. The receptor comes from a human donor with ulcerative colitis or Crohn's disease, or a healthy co-twin of an affected twin (not recorded which). The sample was blood. The rearrangement links TRBV20-1 to TRBJ2-5. CDR3 sequence: CSARATIVKPGEAQYF.